The rows below give T cell receptor beta chains drawn from one sample of a study of blood T cell repertoires in COVID-19. Measured with immunoSEQ multiplex PCR; TCRdb has only the in-frame clones, and not every one. The data hold over 400,000 clones, with roughly 90% observed a single time. The source material was peripheral blood. These receptors were collected from a young woman with active or convalescent COVID-19. The CDR3 runs from the conserved cysteine through the conserved F or W. A D gene is named only where the DNA matches it firmly. Clone size is given for some rows only: seen once, a few or many times, or a class if the clone is expanded.

>-|TRBJ1-2|TRBV18|-
CASSPLADAYGYTF
TGTGCCAGCTCACCCCTCGCAGATGCCTATGGCTACACCTTC
>-|TRBJ1-1|TRBV6-5|-
CASNSYEAFF
TGTGCCAGCAACTCGTATGAAGCTTTCTTT
>TRBD2|TRBJ2-1|TRBV7-9|-
CASSVGLAESDQQFF
TGTGCCAGCAGCGTCGGACTAGCCGAAAGCGATCAGCAGTTCTTC
>-|TRBJ1-4|TRBV5-6|-
CASSPTKLFGGATNEKLFF
TGTGCCAGCAGCCCGACGAAATTGTTCGGAGGCGCAACTAATGAAAAACTGTTTTTT
>TRBD2|TRBJ2-1|TRBV6-6|-
CASSYLGLGVREQFF
TGTGCCAGCAGTTACCTCGGACTAGGTGTACGTGAGCAGTTCTTC
>TRBD1|TRBJ2-7|TRBV27|-
CASSGQGAFYEQYF
TGTGCCAGCAGTGGGCAGGGGGCTTTCTACGAGCAGTACTTC
>TRBD1|TRBJ2-5|TRBV7-8|-
CASSLFLGTGGETQYF
TGTGCCAGCAGCTTATTTCTTGGGACAGGGGGTGAGACCCAGTACTTC
>-|TRBJ2-2|TRBV6-5|-
CASSLETNTGELFF
TGTGCCAGCAGTCTGGAGACGAACACCGGGGAGCTGTTTTTT
>-|TRBJ1-2|TRBV15|once
CATSREMDGIYGYTF
TGTGCCACCAGCAGAGAAATGGACGGGATCTATGGCTACACCTTC
>-|TRBJ1-3|TRBV6-5|-
CASGDSSGNTIYF
TGTGCCAGTGGAGACAGCTCTGGAAACACCATATATTTT
>TRBD1|TRBJ2-1|TRBV19|-
CASSKTGSSYNEQFF
TGTGCCAGTAGTAAGACAGGGAGCTCCTACAATGAGCAGTTCTTC
>-|TRBJ1-1|TRBV7-9|-
CASSLLAEGAFF
TGTGCCAGCAGCTTACTGGCGGAGGGAGCTTTCTTT
>-|TRBJ1-5|TRBV5-1|-
CASSLGLDSYNQPQHF
TGCGCCAGCAGCTTGGGACTGGACAGCTACAATCAGCCCCAGCATTTT
>-|TRBJ1-2|TRBV12-3/TRBV12-4|-
CASSYRAGDGYTF
TGTGCCAGCAGTTATCGGGCGGGGGACGGCTACACCTTC
>-|TRBJ2-7|TRBV27|-
CASSLSAGVYEQYF
TGTGCCAGCAGTTTATCGGCAGGGGTGTACGAGCAGTACTTC
>TRBD1|TRBJ1-1|TRBV19|-
CASSPRTGGLEGTEAFF
TGTGCCAGTAGTCCGAGGACAGGGGGACTGGAGGGCACTGAAGCTTTCTTT
>-|TRBJ1-3|TRBV30|-
CAWSVQGASGNTIYF
TGTGCCTGGAGTGTACAGGGAGCCTCTGGAAACACCATATATTTT
>-|TRBJ2-7|TRBV6-6|few
CASIYRGGQGGYEQYF
TGTGCCAGCATCTACAGGGGCGGACAGGGAGGGTACGAGCAGTACTTC
>TRBD1|TRBJ1-2|TRBV6-5|-
CASSYSGGTGAAGYTF
TGTGCCAGCAGTTACTCGGGGGGGACAGGGGCTGCCGGCTACACCTTC
>-|TRBJ2-3|TRBV13|-
CASGRSDTQYF
TGTGCCAGCGGGCGTTCAGATACGCAGTATTTT
>-|TRBJ1-2|TRBV4-1|-
CASSRNDISANYGYTF
TGCGCCAGCAGCCGCAATGACATCTCCGCTAACTATGGCTACACCTTC
>-|TRBJ1-4|TRBV5-1|-
CASSLGSAAKYEKLFF
TGCGCCAGCAGCTTGGGGTCGGCGGCAAAGTATGAAAAACTGTTTTTT
>-|TRBJ1-2|TRBV11-2|-
CASSFVSGIAYGYTF
TGTGCCAGCAGCTTCGTCTCAGGGATAGCATATGGCTACACCTTC